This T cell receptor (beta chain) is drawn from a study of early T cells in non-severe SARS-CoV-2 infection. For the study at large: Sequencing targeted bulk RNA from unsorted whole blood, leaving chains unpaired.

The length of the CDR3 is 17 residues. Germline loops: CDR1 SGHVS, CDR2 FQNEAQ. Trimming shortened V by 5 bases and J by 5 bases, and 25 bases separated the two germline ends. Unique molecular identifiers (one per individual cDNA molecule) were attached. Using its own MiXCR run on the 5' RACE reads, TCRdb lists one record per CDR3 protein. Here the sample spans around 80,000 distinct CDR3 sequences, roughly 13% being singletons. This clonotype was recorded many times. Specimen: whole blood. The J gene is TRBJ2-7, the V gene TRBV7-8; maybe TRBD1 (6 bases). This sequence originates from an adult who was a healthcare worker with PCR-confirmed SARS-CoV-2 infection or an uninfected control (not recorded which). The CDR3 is CASSPHPTGGSLHEQYF. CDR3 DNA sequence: TGTGCCAGCAGCCCCCATCCGACAGGCGGTAGCCTCCACGAGCAGTACTTC.